A selection of T cell receptor beta chains follows, all from one sample in a study of blood T cell repertoires in COVID-19. Sequenced by immunoSEQ multiplex PCR; TCRdb stores in-frame clones only, minus some. The data hold 140,000 or so clones, with about 90% observed a single time. Sample: peripheral blood. These receptors were collected from a man in his fifties or sixties with active or convalescent COVID-19. Each CDR3 is given with its conserved first and last residue. Fields, in order: V gene, D gene, clone size, J gene, CDR3 DNA, CDR3 protein. A D gene is named only where the DNA matches it firmly. A clone size is listed for some rows: how often the clone was seen (once, few, many), or a class if it is expanded.

V gene: TRBV28; D gene: TRBD1; clone size: .; J gene: TRBJ2-7; CDR3 DNA: TGTGCCAGCAGTTCAGGGGGCTTCGGCTACGAGCAGTACTTC; CDR3 protein: CASSSGGFGYEQYF
V gene: TRBV5-8; D gene: TRBD1; clone size: .; J gene: TRBJ2-3; CDR3 DNA: TGTGTCAGCAGCGACCGGGACAGACGCACAGATACGCAGTATTTT; CDR3 protein: CVSSDRDRRTDTQYF
V gene: TRBV5-6; D gene: TRBD2; clone size: .; J gene: TRBJ2-1; CDR3 DNA: TGTGCCAGCAGCTTGGAATTAGCGGGAGGGAGTGAGCAGTTCTTC; CDR3 protein: CASSLELAGGSEQFF
V gene: TRBV6-6; D gene: .; clone size: .; J gene: TRBJ1-5; CDR3 DNA: TGTGCCAGCAGCCGTCGACGGGAGGCCCAGCATTTT; CDR3 protein: CASSRRREAQHF
V gene: TRBV28; D gene: .; clone size: .; J gene: TRBJ1-1; CDR3 DNA: TGTGCCAGCAGTTTAAGTTTTGGAGGGTCTGAAGCTTTCTTT; CDR3 protein: CASSLSFGGSEAFF
V gene: TRBV6-1; D gene: TRBD1; clone size: .; J gene: TRBJ2-7; CDR3 DNA: TGTGCCAGCAGTGAGGGACAGGGGGCGTTCTACGAGCAGTACTTC; CDR3 protein: CASSEGQGAFYEQYF
V gene: TRBV5-1; D gene: .; clone size: .; J gene: TRBJ1-2; CDR3 DNA: TGCGCCAGCAGCTTATTCGAGGGTAACTATGGCTACACCTTC; CDR3 protein: CASSLFEGNYGYTF
V gene: TRBV7-9; D gene: TRBD2; clone size: .; J gene: TRBJ2-2; CDR3 DNA: TGTGCCAGCAGCCTCGGGGGGGGAAACACCGGGGAGCTGTTTTTT; CDR3 protein: CASSLGGGNTGELFF
V gene: TRBV6-5; D gene: .; clone size: .; J gene: TRBJ2-3; CDR3 DNA: TGTGCCAGCAGTTACAGTCGGGTCAACACAGATACGCAGTATTTT; CDR3 protein: CASSYSRVNTDTQYF
V gene: TRBV6-6; D gene: TRBD1; clone size: .; J gene: TRBJ2-5; CDR3 DNA: TGTGCCAGCAGTTTCACAGGGGCTCAAGAGACCCAGTACTTC; CDR3 protein: CASSFTGAQETQYF
V gene: TRBV19; D gene: TRBD1; clone size: few; J gene: TRBJ1-5; CDR3 DNA: TGTGCCAGTAGTATCCTGCGCGGGACAGTATATAGCAATCAGCCCCAGCATTTT; CDR3 protein: CASSILRGTVYSNQPQHF
V gene: TRBV19; D gene: .; clone size: .; J gene: TRBJ2-7; CDR3 DNA: TGTGCCAGTAGTCGAACAGGGTCAGGAGAGCAGTACTTC; CDR3 protein: CASSRTGSGEQYF
V gene: TRBV12-3/TRBV12-4; D gene: .; clone size: .; J gene: TRBJ1-1; CDR3 DNA: TGTGCCAGCAGACTTATGAACACTGAAGCTTTCTTT; CDR3 protein: CASRLMNTEAFF
V gene: TRBV15; D gene: .; clone size: .; J gene: TRBJ2-2; CDR3 DNA: TGTGCCACCAGCAGCACCAGAAACACCGGGGAGCTGTTTTTT; CDR3 protein: CATSSTRNTGELFF
V gene: TRBV6-5; D gene: TRBD1; clone size: once; J gene: TRBJ1-5; CDR3 DNA: TGTGCCAGCAAGACAGGGAATAGCAATCAGCCCCAGCATTTT; CDR3 protein: CASKTGNSNQPQHF
V gene: TRBV30; D gene: .; clone size: few; J gene: TRBJ1-3; CDR3 DNA: TGTGCCTGGACCAGGGTCTCTGGAAACACCATATATTTT; CDR3 protein: CAWTRVSGNTIYF
V gene: TRBV28; D gene: TRBD1; clone size: once; J gene: TRBJ2-7; CDR3 DNA: TGTGCCAGCAGCTGGGACAGGAGCTACGAGCAGTACTTC; CDR3 protein: CASSWDRSYEQYF
V gene: TRBV25-1; D gene: TRBD2; clone size: few; J gene: TRBJ2-3; CDR3 DNA: TGTGCCAGCAGTGAACTAGCGGGATCAGATACGCAGTATTTT; CDR3 protein: CASSELAGSDTQYF
V gene: TRBV28; D gene: TRBD1; clone size: few; J gene: TRBJ1-2; CDR3 DNA: TGTGCCAGCAGTGGAAAACAGGGGGCGTACAACTATGGCTACACCTTC; CDR3 protein: CASSGKQGAYNYGYTF
V gene: TRBV6-4; D gene: TRBD1; clone size: .; J gene: TRBJ1-2; CDR3 DNA: TGTGCCAGCAGCACCGGGACAGGGGGCGATTACACCTTC; CDR3 protein: CASSTGTGGDYTF
V gene: TRBV19; D gene: TRBD1; clone size: .; J gene: TRBJ2-3; CDR3 DNA: TGTGCCAGTGCGGGACAGGCCACAGATACGCAGTATTTT; CDR3 protein: CASAGQATDTQYF
V gene: TRBV7-2; D gene: .; clone size: .; J gene: TRBJ2-1; CDR3 DNA: TGTGCCAGCAGCTTAGCGGCGGTGTCGGGCAGGGAATACAATGAGCAGTTCTTC; CDR3 protein: CASSLAAVSGREYNEQFF
V gene: TRBV7-8; D gene: TRBD1; clone size: few; J gene: TRBJ1-5; CDR3 DNA: TGTGCCAGCAGCTTAGTAGGGGACAGTTTTAGCAATCAGCCCCAGCATTTT; CDR3 protein: CASSLVGDSFSNQPQHF
V gene: TRBV24-1; D gene: TRBD2; clone size: .; J gene: TRBJ2-1; CDR3 DNA: TGTGCCACCAGTGATTCCCTAGCGGGAGTGGGTCCCTACAATGAGCAGTTCTTC; CDR3 protein: CATSDSLAGVGPYNEQFF
V gene: TRBV16; D gene: .; clone size: .; J gene: TRBJ1-4; CDR3 DNA: TGTGCCAGCAGCCAAAACAGGGCGGGTAATGAAAAACTGTTTTTT; CDR3 protein: CASSQNRAGNEKLFF
V gene: TRBV21-1; D gene: .; clone size: .; J gene: TRBJ1-3; CDR3 DNA: TGTGCCAGCAGCAAAGTAGGGACAGCTGGAAACACCATATATTTT; CDR3 protein: CASSKVGTAGNTIYF
V gene: TRBV27; D gene: .; clone size: .; J gene: TRBJ1-2; CDR3 DNA: TGTGCCAGCCTCGATCTATCAGGGGCCCGCTATGGCTACACCTTC; CDR3 protein: CASLDLSGARYGYTF
V gene: TRBV25-1; D gene: .; clone size: .; J gene: TRBJ1-2; CDR3 DNA: TGTGCCAGCAGTGAAGGGCAGAACTATGGCTACACCTTC; CDR3 protein: CASSEGQNYGYTF
V gene: TRBV6-1; D gene: .; clone size: .; J gene: TRBJ1-5; CDR3 DNA: TGTGCCAGCAGTGAAGCGGGGGGGAATCAGCCCCAGCATTTT; CDR3 protein: CASSEAGGNQPQHF
V gene: TRBV7-9; D gene: .; clone size: .; J gene: TRBJ2-7; CDR3 DNA: TGTGCCAGCAGCCATACGGACGAGCAGTACTTC; CDR3 protein: CASSHTDEQYF
V gene: TRBV14; D gene: TRBD2; clone size: .; J gene: TRBJ2-7; CDR3 DNA: TGTGCCAGCAGCCAGCAGAGCGGGAGGAGCTCCTACGAGCAGTACTTC; CDR3 protein: CASSQQSGRSSYEQYF
V gene: TRBV28; D gene: .; clone size: few; J gene: TRBJ1-2; CDR3 DNA: TGTGCCAGCAGCCCCCGTGCGAGGGCCTCCGCCTATGGCTACACCTTC; CDR3 protein: CASSPRARASAYGYTF
V gene: TRBV7-9; D gene: TRBD2; clone size: .; J gene: TRBJ2-7; CDR3 DNA: TGTGCCAGCAGCTTCCGGCTAGCGGATTCCTACGAGCAGTACTTC; CDR3 protein: CASSFRLADSYEQYF
V gene: TRBV7-2; D gene: TRBD2; clone size: once; J gene: TRBJ2-5; CDR3 DNA: TGTGCCAGCAGCTTAGCGGTAGCGGGAAAGACCCAGTACTTC; CDR3 protein: CASSLAVAGKTQYF
V gene: TRBV4-1; D gene: .; clone size: .; J gene: TRBJ2-7; CDR3 DNA: TGCGCCAGCAGCCAAGATCCGGGAGCTAACGAGCAGTACTTC; CDR3 protein: CASSQDPGANEQYF
V gene: TRBV7-9; D gene: .; clone size: .; J gene: TRBJ1-1; CDR3 DNA: TGTGCCAGCAGCTTAGTTGCAGGGCTAGAAACTGAAGCTTTCTTT; CDR3 protein: CASSLVAGLETEAFF
V gene: TRBV10-2; D gene: .; clone size: .; J gene: TRBJ2-1; CDR3 DNA: TGCGCCAGCGGGGCGGGGCGTAATGAGCAGTTCTTC; CDR3 protein: CASGAGRNEQFF
V gene: TRBV9; D gene: .; clone size: .; J gene: TRBJ2-3; CDR3 DNA: TGTGCCAGCAGCGTAGGGGTTTCGGTGGGCGCATATACGCAGTATTTT; CDR3 protein: CASSVGVSVGAYTQYF
V gene: TRBV6-5; D gene: .; clone size: .; J gene: TRBJ2-1; CDR3 DNA: TGTGCCAGCAGGCGGCAGGGTGGCAATGAGCAGTTCTTC; CDR3 protein: CASRRQGGNEQFF
V gene: TRBV12-3/TRBV12-4; D gene: .; clone size: .; J gene: TRBJ1-2; CDR3 DNA: TGTGCCAGCAGTTTAGAAGGGGGCTATGGCTACACCTTC; CDR3 protein: CASSLEGGYGYTF
V gene: TRBV28; D gene: TRBD1; clone size: .; J gene: TRBJ2-7; CDR3 DNA: TGTGCCAGCAGTGCCCAGACAGGGGCCCTCCCCCACGAGCAGTACTTC; CDR3 protein: CASSAQTGALPHEQYF
V gene: TRBV5-1; D gene: TRBD2; clone size: .; J gene: TRBJ2-7; CDR3 DNA: TGCGCCAGCAGCTTCCGGACTAGCGGTTACGAGCAGTACTTC; CDR3 protein: CASSFRTSGYEQYF